Included here is one T cell receptor (beta chain) sequence, with context. Germline lookup yields CDR1 SNHLY and CDR2 FYNNEI. Trimming removed 7 bases from V and 10 bases from J; junction bases left unmatched: 12. This CDR3 is built from 15 residues. The data derive from a study of CD8 T cells in Susac syndrome. Reverse transcription of roughly 0.5 to 1 ug RNA used random hexamers. TCRdb reprocessed the immunoSEQ multiplex PCR reads with MiXCR, giving one entry per CDR3 protein. Among 150,000 to 200,000 distinct CDR3 sequences, around 94% were seen once, and the ten largest hold roughly 0.14%. Source material: CD4+ T cells from PBMCs. The chain is built from TRBV2 and TRBJ1-6, with TRBD1 identical over 8 bases. This sequence was found in a human donor in good health. The CDR3 DNA sequence: TGTGCCAGCACTATGTTCGACAGGGGCCAATCACCCCTCCACTTT. It translates to CASTMFDRGQSPLHF.